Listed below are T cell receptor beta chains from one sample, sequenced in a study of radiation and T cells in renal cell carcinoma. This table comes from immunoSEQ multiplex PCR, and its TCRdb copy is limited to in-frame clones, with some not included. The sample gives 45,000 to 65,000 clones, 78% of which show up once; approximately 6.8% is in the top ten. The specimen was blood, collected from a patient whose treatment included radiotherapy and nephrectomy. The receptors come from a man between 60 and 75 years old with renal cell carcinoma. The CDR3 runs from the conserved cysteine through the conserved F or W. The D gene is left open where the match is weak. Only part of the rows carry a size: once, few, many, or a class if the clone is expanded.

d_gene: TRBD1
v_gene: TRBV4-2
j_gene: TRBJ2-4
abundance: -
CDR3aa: CASSQDWTGGKNIQYF
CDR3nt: TGTGCCAGCAGCCAAGATTGGACAGGCGGCAAAAACATTCAGTACTTC

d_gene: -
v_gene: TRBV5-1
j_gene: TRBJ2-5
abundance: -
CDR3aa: CASSLTGWGETQYF
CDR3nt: TGCGCCAGCAGCTTGACCGGGTGGGGCGAGACCCAGTACTTC

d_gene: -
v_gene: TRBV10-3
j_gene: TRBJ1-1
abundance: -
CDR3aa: CAISEGYMNTEAFF
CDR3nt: TGTGCCATCAGTGAGGGGTATATGAACACTGAAGCTTTCTTT

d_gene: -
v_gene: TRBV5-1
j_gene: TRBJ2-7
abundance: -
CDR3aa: CASSSTGISYEQYF
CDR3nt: TGCGCCAGCAGCTCGACCGGAATCTCCTACGAGCAGTACTTC

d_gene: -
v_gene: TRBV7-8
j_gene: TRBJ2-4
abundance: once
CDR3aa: CASSLAGKNIQYF
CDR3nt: TGTGCCAGCAGCTTAGCTGGCAAAAACATTCAGTACTTC

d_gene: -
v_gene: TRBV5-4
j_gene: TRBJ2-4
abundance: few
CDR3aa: CASSLGTDGNIQYF
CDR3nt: TGTGCCAGCAGCTTGGGAACCGATGGGAACATTCAGTACTTC

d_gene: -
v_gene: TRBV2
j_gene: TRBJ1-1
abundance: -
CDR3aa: CASSERAAEAFF
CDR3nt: TGTGCCAGCAGTGAAAGGGCAGCCGAAGCTTTCTTT

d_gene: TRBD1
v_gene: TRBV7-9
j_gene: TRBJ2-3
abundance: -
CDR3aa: CASSLGQMTVTDTQYF
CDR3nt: TGTGCCAGCAGCCTGGGACAGATGACTGTCACAGATACGCAGTATTTT

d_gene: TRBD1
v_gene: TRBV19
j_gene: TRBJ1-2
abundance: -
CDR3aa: CASSLQTGDYGYTF
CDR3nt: TGTGCCAGTAGCCTCCAGACAGGGGACTATGGCTACACCTTC

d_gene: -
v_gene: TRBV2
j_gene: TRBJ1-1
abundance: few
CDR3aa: CASIHPGGRATEAFF
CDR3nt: TGTGCCAGCATCCACCCGGGGGGGAGGGCTACTGAAGCTTTCTTT

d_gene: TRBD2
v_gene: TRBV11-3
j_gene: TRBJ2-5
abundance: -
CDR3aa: CASSPRVGTSGRAFVETQYF
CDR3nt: TGTGCCAGCAGCCCACGAGTGGGGACTAGCGGGAGGGCCTTTGTGGAGACCCAGTACTTC

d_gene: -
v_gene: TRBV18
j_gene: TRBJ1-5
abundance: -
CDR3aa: CASSPTGTEEEPQHF
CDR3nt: TGTGCCAGCTCACCAACCGGGACGGAGGAGGAGCCCCAGCATTTT

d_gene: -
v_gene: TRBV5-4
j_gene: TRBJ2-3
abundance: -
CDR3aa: CASSLTRDMSTDTQYF
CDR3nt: TGTGCCAGCAGCTTGACCCGGGACATGAGCACAGATACGCAGTATTTT